This T cell receptor (beta chain) was sequenced during a study of PD-L1 blockade in urothelial cancer. This table comes from immunoSEQ multiplex PCR, and its TCRdb copy is limited to in-frame clones, with some not included. This sample carries some 45,000 clones, approximately 90% of them seen once, and the ten largest clones take almost 4%. CDR3 length: 14 amino acids. V gave up 5 bases and J gave up 8 bases; unmatched junction bases: 9. The germline V gene encodes CDR1 ENHRY and CDR2 SYGVKD. The sequencing used PBMCs, collected around atezolizumab (anti-PD-L1) treatment. The clonotype comes from a man of 80 years or more with urothelial cancer. This chain connects TRBV10-3 to TRBJ2-1, with TRBD2 matching 7 bases. The CDR3 region is CAISKAGSVDEQFF. CDR3 coding DNA: TGTGCCATCAGTAAAGCGGGATCGGTTGATGAGCAGTTCTTC.